Sequencing of this TCR beta chain was carried out in a study of stem cell transplantation in POMP-related autoinflammatory disease. Study context: Before transplant: CD4+ naive skewing, low CD8+ proportions, reduced cytokine secretion. Study-wide findings and caveats: PRAID patients trended toward lower TRB diversity and higher clonality in all analyzed T-cell subsets. Patients with PRAID showed a restricted number of unique TRB V-J gene pairings.

Measured with immunoSEQ multiplex PCR; TCRdb has only the in-frame clones, and not every one. The table shows some 65,000 clones, with approximately 91% occurring only once. In regard to this clone: What it recognizes is unknown.

The V end was cut by 4 bases, the J end by 2 bases, with 16 bases between. The V gene's germline CDR1 is ENHRY and CDR2 SYGVKD. The CDR3 loop spans 16 amino acids. This clonotype was obtained from a human patient with POMP-related autoinflammation and immune dysregulation (PRAID). Some of the T cells may derive from the graft donor. This sequence joins TRBV10-3 and TRBJ2-3; D is unclear. The material sequenced was CD4+ T cells from PBMCs, taken after stem cell transplantation. The CDR3 sequence is CAISGPDGQTTDTQYF. CDR3 coding DNA: TGTGCCATCAGTGGGCCAGATGGCCAGACCACAGATACGCAGTATTTT.